One and the same sample provided the 12 T cell receptor beta chains below, sequenced in a study of blood T cell repertoires in COVID-19. The assay was immunoSEQ multiplex PCR, and TCRdb's table has in-frame clones only and misses some. Altogether some 230,000 clones are present, around 83% being singletons, with the ten largest covering 7.5% to 9.5%. Sequencing used peripheral blood. The receptor set was obtained from a woman aged 80 or over with COVID-19, enrolled during active disease.

The rearrangement links TRBV18 to TRBJ2-1; 8 bases map to TRBD1. CDR1 is KGHSH, CDR2 LQKENI, per germline. V shed 3 bases, J shed 0 bases, and the junction held 1 base outside the gene matches. The CDR3 runs to 15 residues. The CDR3 loop is CASSPGQGSYNEQFF. CDR3 coding DNA: TGTGCCAGCTCACCTGGACAGGGCTCCTACAATGAGCAGTTCTTC.

J is TRBJ1-6 and V is TRBV5-1; 9 nucleotides match TRBD1. The CDR3 is 18 amino acids. With 0 bases clipped from V and 0 bases from J, the junction kept 4 bases outside the gene matches. Germline CDR1 SGHRS, CDR2 YFSETQ. CDR3 nucleotide sequence: TGCGCCAGCAGCTTGGGCGGACAGGGGAGCTCCTATAATTCACCCCTCCACTTT. Protein sequence: CASSLGGQGSSYNSPLHF.

The rearrangement links TRBV27 to TRBJ1-6, with D possibly matching TRBD1 (5 bases). Germline CDR1 and CDR2: MNHEY and SMNVEV (reference sequence). The CDR3 runs 15 residues. The germline V and J ends were trimmed by 4 bases and 6 bases, with 13 bases remaining between them. CDR3 region: CASSSTGRSNSPLHF. For the CDR3, the DNA is TGTGCCAGCAGTTCCACAGGACGGAGTAATTCACCCCTCCACTTT.

The chain has TRBV28 and TRBJ1-1, with no clear D. The V and J ends lost 4 bases and 8 bases respectively, with 11 bases between them. This CDR3 contains 12 residues. The V gene's germline CDR1 is MDHEN and CDR2 SYDVKM. Here the CDR3 reads CASSSLFREAFF. The CDR3 bases are TGTGCCAGCAGTTCACTTTTCCGGGAAGCTTTCTTT.

The chain links TRBV7-2 to TRBJ2-7; 12 bases agree with TRBD2. Per germline, CDR1 SGHTA and CDR2 FQGNSA. V lost 2 bases and J lost 6; bases outside the gene matches: 5. The CDR3 runs to 15 residues. The CDR3 DNA reads TGTGCCAGCAGCTTAACTAGCGGGAGGATGGGCGAGCAGTACTTC. Translation gives CASSLTSGRMGEQYF.

There are a few counts of this clone. The rearrangement uses TRBV6-5 and TRBJ1-5; D uncertain. The V gene's germline CDR1 is MNHEY and CDR2 SVGAGI. There are 15 residues in the CDR3. The V gene lost 7 bases and the J gene lost 0 bases, with 13 bases spanning the gap. The CDR3 region is CASKDGLYSNQPQHF. The CDR3 coding sequence is TGTGCCAGCAAAGACGGACTATATAGCAATCAGCCCCAGCATTTT.

This chain joins TRBV30 and TRBJ1-4, with a weak D call TRBD1 (6 bases). V was clipped by 2 bases and J by 4 bases, with 14 bases between them. From germline, CDR1 is GTSNPN and CDR2 SVGIG (reference sequence). The CDR3 has 15 residues. For the CDR3, the DNA is TGTGCCTGGAGTCCCCTAAAGGGGGTTAATGAAAAACTGTTTTTT. This codes for CAWSPLKGVNEKLFF.

The CDR3 loop is CASSIGGPQETQYF. CDR3 nucleotides: TGTGCCAGCAGCATCGGGGGACCGCAAGAGACCCAGTACTTC. The V gene is TRBV7-3, the J gene TRBJ2-5, with D possibly TRBD2 on 6 matching bases. The CDR3 runs to 14 residues. Germline V gene lookup returns CDR1 SGHTA and CDR2 FQGTGA. The ends were cut back, 5 bases at V and 2 bases at J, with 12 bases in the middle.

The chain recombines TRBV5-1 with TRBJ1-2; the D gene is possibly TRBD1 (5 bases). This CDR3 is 16 amino acids long. The V gene's germline CDR1 is SGHRS and CDR2 YFSETQ. V lost 1 base and J lost 1, with 14 bases in between. The CDR3 region is CASSLQGGAVNYGYTF. The CDR3 region has the DNA TGCGCCAGCAGCTTGCAGGGAGGGGCTGTTAACTATGGCTACACCTTC.

V is TRBV28 and J is TRBJ2-7; 10 bases are shared with TRBD1. Germline lookup yields CDR1 MDHEN and CDR2 SYDVKM. V was clipped by 6 bases and J by 4 bases; unmatched bases: 6. There are 14 residues in the CDR3. The CDR3 sequence is CASRTTGGMYEQYF. DNA for the CDR3: TGTGCCAGCAGAACGACAGGGGGCATGTACGAGCAGTACTTC. Full variable domain (remainder filled in from reference TRBV28 and TRBJ2-7): DVKVTQSSRYLVKRTGEKVFLECVQDMDHENMFWYRQDPGLGLRLIYFSYDVKMKEKGDIPEGYSVSREKKERFSLILESASTNQTSMYLCASRTTGGMYEQYFGPGTRLTVT.

The gene calls are TRBV23-1 and TRBJ2-2; no clear D. TRBV23-1 is filed as an ORF, its function uncertain. Trimming left V 2 bases short and J 2 bases short, with 9 bases between. This CDR3 is 15 amino acids long. The chain's CDR3 is CASSQGQVNTGELFF. For the CDR3, the DNA is TGCGCCAGCAGTCAAGGGCAGGTAAACACCGGGGAGCTGTTTTTT.

V usage is TRBV6-5 and J usage is TRBJ2-5, with a possible D match to TRBD2 (5 bases). Germline assignment: CDR1 MNHEY and CDR2 SVGAGI. V lost 7 bases and J lost 4, with 19 bases in between. The CDR3 is 15 residues long. The CDR3 spells CASTGEPTGPETQYF. The CDR3 DNA reads as TGTGCCAGCACCGGGGAACCAACGGGCCCAGAGACCCAGTACTTC.